These 20 T cell receptor beta chains originate from one sample sequenced in a study of regulatory T cells in long-lasting Graves disease. CDR3 regions were amplified by Arm-PCR using iRepertoire HTBI primers to build TCR beta libraries. Each CDR3 protein is one row after TCRdb ran MiXCR on the multiplex PCR reads. Here the sample spans around 250,000 distinct CDR3 sequences, under 20% being singletons. Time point given: newly diagnosed GD, antithyroid drugs for less than 3 months. RNA extracted from PBMCs served as the sequencing template. The same data also went into a second study, on T cells in Graves' hyperthyroidism and ophthalmopathy.

This material consisted of peripheral blood mononuclear cells (PBMCs), taken at new diagnosis, from a patient treated with antithyroid drugs. The receptors come from a woman aged 25 to 45 with Graves disease.

The chain joins TRBV28 to TRBJ2-5, with 10 positions matching TRBD1. The V gene's germline CDR1 is MDHEN and CDR2 SYDVKM. CDR3 length equals 15 residues. The trim removed 7 bases at V and 4 bases at J, leaving 9 bases unmatched. CDR3 bases: TGTGCCAGCATGCCGAGGACAGGGGGTCGAGAGACCCAGTACTTC. It is translated as CASMPRTGGRETQYF.

This clonotype was seen more than once but under ten times. This sequence joins TRBV5-1 and TRBJ2-5; D ambiguous. This CDR3 has 14 amino acids. The germline V gene has CDR1 SGHRS and CDR2 YFSETQ. Trimming stripped 0 bases from V and 5 bases from J, with 11 bases between. As DNA, the CDR3 is TGCGCCAGCAGCTTGGTTTCCGGGCTGGAGACCCAGTACTTC. Its protein product is CASSLVSGLETQYF.

The genes are TRBV2 and TRBJ1-6; D perhaps matches TRBD1 (5 bases). Germline V gives CDR1 SNHLY, CDR2 FYNNEI. CDR3 length equals 16 residues. The V gene lost 1 base and the J gene lost 7 bases, with 14 bases spanning the gap. The CDR3 DNA sequence: TGTGCCAGCAGTGAAGGGATGGACACCAGCAATTCACCCCTCCACTTT. The encoded protein is CASSEGMDTSNSPLHF.

This clonotype was detected many times. The V gene is TRBV5-4, the J gene TRBJ2-1, with D perhaps matching TRBD2 (6 bases). The CDR3 covers 17 residues. Per the germline V gene, CDR1 is SGHNT and CDR2 is YYREEE (reference sequence). The germline V and J ends were trimmed by 0 bases and 0 bases, with 13 bases remaining between them. The CDR3: CASSLDGGVSSYNEQFF. The CDR3 DNA reads as TGTGCCAGCAGCTTGGACGGCGGGGTAAGCTCCTACAATGAGCAGTTCTTC.

This clonotype has a count of ten or more. The V gene is TRBV7-2, the J gene TRBJ1-2; a possible D gene is TRBD1 (5 bases). V was cut by 6 bases and J by 8 bases, with 16 bases left in between. The CDR3 totals 13 residues. Germline lookup yields CDR1 SGHTA and CDR2 FQGNSA. The CDR3 bases are TGTGCCAGCAGTTTTGGAAAGGGGCGAGGCTACACCTTC. Protein product: CASSFGKGRGYTF. Combining the CDR3 with reference TRBV7-2 and TRBJ1-2 gives the whole variable domain GAGVSQSPSNKVTEKGKDVELRCDPISGHTALYWYRQSLGQGLEFLIYFQGNSAPDKSGLPSDRFSAERTGGSVSTLTIQRTQQEDSAVYLCASSFGKGRGYTFGSGTRLTVV.

V is TRBV6-1 and J is TRBJ1-6; D gene ambiguous. V gave up 2 bases and J gave up 0 bases, with 14 bases separating them. The CDR3 contains 18 residues. Per the germline V gene, CDR1 is MNHNS and CDR2 is SASEGT. CDR3: CASSEKEARSSYNSPLHF. The CDR3 DNA sequence: TGTGCCAGCAGTGAAAAGGAGGCCCGGAGCTCCTATAATTCACCCCTCCACTTT.

In this sample, this clonotype turned up many times. The J gene is TRBJ1-5, the V gene TRBV11-2; D call uncertain. The CDR3 consists of 13 residues. The V and J ends lost 5 bases and 10 bases respectively, with 15 bases between them. Germline CDR1 and CDR2: SGHAT and FQNNGV. The CDR3 DNA is TGTGCCAGCAGCACCCACGCGGCCGATCCCCAGCATTTT. Encoded protein: CASSTHAADPQHF.

Regarding this clonotype: A much larger clone lies a single base off, so this may be a read error. The chain combines TRBV5-6 with TRBJ1-6; perhaps TRBD1 as D (5 bases). This CDR3 comprises 15 residues. Germline lookup yields CDR1 SGHDT and CDR2 YYEEEE. The CDR3 protein is CASSLFARVTSPPHF. In DNA, the CDR3 is TGTGCCAGCAGCTTGTTCGCCAGGGTGACCTCACCCCCCCACTTT.

Remarks on this clonotype: This may be a read error, as it is one base from a much larger clone. V usage is TRBV7-2 and J usage is TRBJ1-5; D is undetermined. The CDR3 totals 13 residues. From germline, CDR1 is SGHTA and CDR2 FQGNSA. CDR3 sequence (DNA): TGTGCCAGCAGCATGGACGGGAATCAGCCCCGGCATTTT. Protein product: CASSMDGNQPRHF.

The gene calls are TRBV20-1 and TRBJ2-7; TRBD2 matches 9 bases. J was trimmed by 4 bases and V by 5 bases; bases with no gene match: 6. From germline, CDR1 is DFQATT and CDR2 SNEGSKA (reference sequence). The CDR3 has 13 residues. The CDR3 sequence: CSALSGSNYEQYF. For the CDR3, the DNA is TGCAGTGCTCTTAGCGGGAGTAATTACGAGCAGTACTTC.

This clonotype was counted ten times or more. CDR3 sequence: CASSLALDSNTEAFF. The CDR3 DNA reads TGCGCCAGCAGCTTGGCCTTGGACAGTAACACTGAAGCTTTCTTT. The rearrangement joins TRBV5-1 to TRBJ1-1; D may be TRBD1 (6 bases). The germline gives CDR1 SGHRS, CDR2 YFSETQ. This CDR3 contains 15 residues. V lost 0 bases, J lost 2 bases, and 11 bases lay in between.

This clonotype was recorded at least ten times. The chain couples TRBV5-1 to TRBJ1-5, with D tentatively TRBD1 (6 bases). Trimming removed 0 bases from V and 6 bases from J, with 10 bases in between. Germline V gene lookup returns CDR1 SGHRS and CDR2 YFSETQ. The CDR3 totals 14 residues. CDR3 sequence (DNA): TGCGCCAGCAGCTTGGGGGAGGGGGGTCAGCCCCAGCATTTT. It yields the protein CASSLGEGGQPQHF. Looking up the rest from reference TRBV5-1 and TRBJ1-5 gives the full variable domain: KAGVTQTPRYLIKTRGQQVTLSCSPISGHRSVSWYQQTPGQGLQFLFEYFSETQRNKGNFPGRFSGRQFSNSRSEMNVSTLELGDSALYLCASSLGEGGQPQHFGDGTRLSIL.

This clonotype was detected ten times or more. As DNA, the CDR3 is TGCAGCGTTGAAGATCTTCCAGGGAGCGGCTACACCTTC. Protein sequence: CSVEDLPGSGYTF. The chain employs TRBV29-1 and TRBJ1-2; tentatively, D is TRBD1 (5 bases). Germline V CDR1 and CDR2: SQVTM, ANQGSEA. The CDR3 is made up of 13 amino acids. Trimming removed 0 bases from V and 8 bases from J, with 13 bases in between.

The chain carries TRBV14 and TRBJ2-1, with D unresolved. This CDR3 comprises 13 residues. Germline assignment: CDR1 SGHDN and CDR2 FVKESK. V lost 4 bases and J 4 bases, leaving 8 bases between the germline ends. The CDR3: CASSPISYNEQFF. CDR3 nucleotide sequence: TGTGCCAGCAGCCCCATTAGTTACAATGAGCAGTTCTTC.

A word on this clonotype: It differs at one base from a far larger clone, so likely a read error. J is TRBJ1-1 and V is TRBV12-3 or TRBV12-4; the D gene is possibly TRBD1 (6 bases). There are 13 residues in the CDR3. The CDR3 region has the DNA TGTGCCAGCAGCACAGACAGGAACACTGAAGATTTCTTT. This codes for CASSTDRNTEDFF.

This clonotype showed up just a few times. The genes are TRBV9 and TRBJ1-4, with TRBD1 matching 7 bases. Germline values: CDR1 SGDLS, CDR2 YYNGEE. This CDR3 region has 15 residues. V lost 0 bases to trimming and J lost 6 bases; unmatched junction nucleotides: 5. The DNA of the CDR3 is TGTGCCAGCAGCGTAGAGGGACAGCAATATGAAAAACTGTTTTTT. Translated, it gives CASSVEGQQYEKLFF.

This clonotype was seen repeatedly, ten times or more. This sequence joins TRBV6-5 and TRBJ1-2, with 7 bases aligning to TRBD1. V shed 2 bases and J 2 bases; nucleotides not matched to a gene: 5. Germline V gives CDR1 MNHEY, CDR2 SVGAGI. The CDR3 length is 15 residues. The CDR3 DNA reads as TGTGCCAGCAGTTACACCCGACAGGGAAACTATGGCTACACCTTC. Its protein product is CASSYTRQGNYGYTF.

The chain links TRBV11-2 to TRBJ1-2; D not certain. Deletions cut 5 bases from V and 4 bases from J, with 11 bases between. The CDR3 is 13 amino acids. Germline V gene lookup returns CDR1 SGHAT and CDR2 FQNNGV. The CDR3 here is CASSPSSPYGYTF. CDR3 bases: TGTGCCAGCAGCCCGAGTTCTCCCTATGGCTACACCTTC.

This clonotype was recorded many times. The chain combines TRBV6-1 with TRBJ2-5; D ambiguous. The CDR3 spans 15 residues. V shed 1 base and J shed 2 bases, with 11 bases lying between them. The germline CDR1 and CDR2 sequences are MNHNS and SASEGT. CDR3 bases: TGTGCCAGCAGTGAAGAGCTTGCAGGACAAGAGACCCAGTACTTC. Amino acid sequence: CASSEELAGQETQYF.

This clonotype was seen ten or more times. The junction differs from germline at one of its ends, possibly a read error. The chain uses TRBV6-1 and TRBJ2-7; no clear D gene. Looked up from germline, CDR1 is MNHNS and CDR2 is SASEGT. This CDR3 region has 11 residues. The CDR3 sequence is CASNEGFEQYF. CDR3 DNA sequence: TGTGCCAGCAATGAAGGGTTCGAGCAGTACTTC.